The 26 T cell receptor beta chains given below trace back to one sample, sequenced in a study of control samples from healthy donors and cancer patients. Profiled with immunoSEQ multiplex PCR; TCRdb holds only in-frame clones, not every one. The sample has approximately 52,000 clones, around 95% seen once. The material sequenced was blood. The receptors were gathered from a woman aged 18-29 years in good health.

In its sample, this clone was seen once. The chain combines TRBV6-5 with TRBJ1-6; D is undetermined. Between the trimmed V and J ends, which lost 7 bases and 7 bases, there was a span of 11 bases. The CDR3 has 13 amino acids. The germline CDR1 and CDR2 sequences are MNHEY and SVGAGI. CDR3 bases: TGTGCCAGCACGGCACAAACAAATTCACCCCTCCACTTT. The encoded protein is CASTAQTNSPLHF.

The chain is built from TRBV6-5 and TRBJ2-1; 8 bases map to TRBD1. CDR3 size: 15 residues. The V gene's germline CDR1 is MNHEY and CDR2 SVGAGI. With V trimmed by 6 bases and J by 0 bases, 4 bases remained unmatched. The CDR3 protein is CASRTTGGSYNEQFF. The CDR3 DNA reads TGTGCCAGCAGAACCACAGGGGGCTCCTACAATGAGCAGTTCTTC.

The J gene is TRBJ1-6, the V gene TRBV30, with a weak D call TRBD1 (6 bases). V gave up 7 bases and J gave up 7 bases, with 20 bases separating them. CDR3 length equals 15 residues. Per germline, CDR1 GTSNPN and CDR2 SVGIG (reference sequence). The CDR3 loop is CAFERVGAINSPLHF. DNA of the CDR3: TGTGCCTTCGAACGGGTGGGGGCTATCAATTCACCCCTCCACTTT.

The chain combines TRBV7-9 with TRBJ2-3, with 7 bases aligning to TRBD2. The germline CDR1 and CDR2 sequences are SEHNR and FQNEAQ (reference sequence). Unmatched junction bases numbered 7, after V lost 7 bases and J lost 0 bases. The CDR3 has 15 amino acids. The CDR3 protein is CASTLTSSSTDTQYF. Written as DNA, the CDR3 is TGTGCCAGCACCTTGACTAGCAGTAGCACAGATACGCAGTATTTT.

The rearrangement uses TRBV18 and TRBJ2-1; 13 bases line up with TRBD2. The trim removed 3 bases at V and 6 bases at J, leaving 5 bases unmatched. CDR3 length equals 16 residues. Germline loops: CDR1 KGHSH, CDR2 LQKENI. CDR3 DNA: TGTGCCAGCTCACCGACTAGCGGGGGGCCAGTCAATGAGCAGTTCTTC. Translating gives CASSPTSGGPVNEQFF.

The chain uses TRBV28 and TRBJ1-1; D unclear. Germline CDR1 reads MDHEN; CDR2 reads SYDVKM. The ends were cut back, 6 bases at V and 1 base at J, with 12 bases in the middle. This CDR3 contains 14 residues. CDR3 in amino acids: CASRIGRGNTEAFF. The CDR3 nucleotides read TGTGCCAGCAGAATAGGCCGGGGGAACACTGAAGCTTTCTTT.

This chain links TRBV7-9 with TRBJ1-4, with D possibly matching TRBD1 (5 bases). Germline CDR1 reads SEHNR; CDR2 reads FQNEAQ (reference sequence). The CDR3 extends over 14 amino acids. V gave up 1 base and J gave up 8 bases, with 11 bases separating them. CDR3 DNA: TGTGCCAGCAGCTTAGGACAGTCCCAGGAAAAACTGTTTTTT. This translates into CASSLGQSQEKLFF.

The V gene is TRBV30, the J gene TRBJ1-2; D gene uncertain. This CDR3 contains 14 residues. Looked up from germline, CDR1 is GTSNPN and CDR2 is SVGIG (reference sequence). V lost 0 bases to trimming and J lost 7 bases, with 15 bases between them. The CDR3 protein is CAWSVDGPLLGYTF. The CDR3 DNA follows: TGTGCCTGGAGTGTAGACGGACCCCTTCTTGGCTACACCTTC.

The chain combines TRBV9 with TRBJ2-5; D is perhaps TRBD2 (6 bases). CDR3 length: 15 residues. Trimming pared 4 bases from V and 5 bases from J, leaving 18 bases between. The germline gives CDR1 SGDLS, CDR2 YYNGEE. CDR3 region: CASSPEGYGGETQYF. In DNA, the CDR3 is TGTGCCAGCAGCCCAGAAGGGTACGGGGGTGAGACCCAGTACTTC.

The chain recombines TRBV3-1 (or the pseudogene TRBV3-2) with TRBJ2-5; the D is unclear. The CDR3 has 13 amino acids. Germline V gene lookup returns CDR1 LGHDT and CDR2 YNNKEL (reference sequence). Trimming removed 1 base at V and 3 bases at J, with 6 bases between. DNA of the CDR3: TGTGCCAGCAGCCAAGTCCTTAAAGAGACCCAGTACTTC. Its protein is CASSQVLKETQYF.

This clone was seen a single time. The genes are TRBV7-9 and TRBJ2-3; D is possibly TRBD1 (6 bases). The germline V gene has CDR1 SEHNR and CDR2 FQNEAQ (reference sequence). V lost 2 bases, J lost 2 bases, and 11 bases lay in between. This CDR3 contains 15 residues. CDR3 sequence (DNA): TGTGCCAGCAGCTTAACTACAGGGACCACAGATACGCAGTATTTT. Amino acids: CASSLTTGTTDTQYF.

The chain couples TRBV27 to TRBJ1-2, with a possible D match to TRBD1 (5 bases). This CDR3 has 17 amino acids. With 5 bases removed from V and 0 bases from J, the gap between germline ends came to 19 bases. Germline V gene lookup returns CDR1 MNHEY and CDR2 SMNVEV (reference sequence). The CDR3 protein is CASSETTAGSTNYGYTF. DNA of the CDR3: TGTGCCAGCAGTGAAACCACCGCAGGGTCTACTAACTATGGCTACACCTTC.

This chain connects TRBV7-2 to TRBJ1-5; weak D call: TRBD1 (5 bases). The CDR3 loop spans 16 amino acids. Trimming removed 2 bases at V and 4 bases at J, with 15 bases between. Germline V lookup: CDR1 SGHTA, CDR2 FQGNSA. The CDR3, as DNA: TGTGCCAGCAGCTTAAAAATTGGGGCAGGGAATCAGCCCCAGCATTTT. It specifies CASSLKIGAGNQPQHF.

V is TRBV9 and J is TRBJ1-4; D perhaps matches TRBD1 (5 bases). V lost 4 bases and J 3 bases, leaving 13 bases between the germline ends. Germline loops: CDR1 SGDLS, CDR2 YYNGEE. CDR3 length: 15 amino acids. Written as DNA, the CDR3 is TGTGCCAGCAGCTCTACGTCGGGACCTAATGAAAAACTGTTTTTT. Residues: CASSSTSGPNEKLFF.

The chain recombines TRBV7-9 with TRBJ2-2; perhaps TRBD2 as D (5 bases). The V and J ends lost 2 bases and 4 bases respectively, with 14 bases between them. The CDR3 loop spans 16 amino acids. The germline V gene has CDR1 SEHNR and CDR2 FQNEAQ (reference sequence). CDR3 DNA: TGTGCCAGCAGCTTACCGCCGCCCGGGGTCACCGGGGAGCTGTTTTTT. It specifies CASSLPPPGVTGELFF.

The chain uses TRBV5-1 and TRBJ2-1; TRBD1 or TRBD2 may be the D gene (6 bases each). Trimming cost V 3 bases and J 9 bases, with 13 bases left between them. In germline, CDR1 is SGHRS, CDR2 YFSETQ. The CDR3 runs 13 residues. The CDR3 protein is CASSSRGGLEQFF. The CDR3, as DNA: TGCGCCAGCAGCTCCCGAGGGGGGCTTGAGCAGTTCTTC.

V is TRBV27 and J is TRBJ1-6; TRBD1 agrees at 7 bases. Germline V gene data show CDR1 as MNHEY and CDR2 as SMNVEV (reference sequence). The trim removed 9 bases at V and 3 bases at J, leaving 5 bases unmatched. The CDR3 extends over 14 amino acids. CDR3 sequence (DNA): TGTGCCAGTTCAACAGGGGACTATAATTCACCCCTCCACTTT. Its protein is CASSTGDYNSPLHF.

V is TRBV2 and J is TRBJ1-1; D may be TRBD1 (6 bases). The CDR3 consists of 15 residues. The germline gives CDR1 SNHLY, CDR2 FYNNEI. V was cut by 6 bases and J by 4 bases, with 18 bases left in between. CDR3 nucleotides: TGTGCCAGCAGGGTTATACAGGGCCGTGGCACTGAAGCTTTCTTT. Translated: CASRVIQGRGTEAFF.

This clone was recorded once. The chain recombines TRBV6-1 with TRBJ1-5, with D perhaps matching TRBD1 (5 bases). The CDR3 runs to 16 residues. CDR1 is MNHNS and CDR2 is SASEGT in the germline V gene. V was shortened by 1 base and J by 2 bases, with 12 bases between the two germline ends. The CDR3, as DNA: TGTGCCAGCAGTGAAGTGGGGGTTCAGCGCAATCAGCCCCAGCATTTT. It specifies CASSEVGVQRNQPQHF.

The gene calls are TRBV7-9 and TRBJ1-2; D is undetermined. The ends were cut back, 1 base at V and 8 bases at J, with 14 bases in the middle. CDR3 size: 14 residues. Germline CDR1 reads SEHNR; CDR2 reads FQNEAQ (reference sequence). Written as DNA, the CDR3 is TGTGCCAGCAGCTTAGACTTAAATTCGGGGGGCTACACCTTC. This codes for CASSLDLNSGGYTF.

DNA for the CDR3: TGTGCCAGCAGCTTAAGTCCCGGCGGAGGGACCCAGTACTTC. Amino acids: CASSLSPGGGTQYF. The rearrangement uses TRBV7-2 and TRBJ2-5; weak D call: TRBD2 (5 bases). V was clipped by 2 bases and J by 7 bases, with 14 bases between them. Germline values: CDR1 SGHTA, CDR2 FQGNSA. The length of the CDR3 is 14 residues.

The chain links TRBV12-3 or TRBV12-4 to TRBJ1-2, with a weak D call TRBD1 (6 bases). V was pared by 5 bases and J by 3 bases, with 7 bases between. This CDR3 is 12 amino acids long. The CDR3 coding sequence is TGTGCCAGCAGTCCAGGGGACTATGGCTACACCTTC. Residues: CASSPGDYGYTF.

This clone appeared once. The J gene is TRBJ1-2, the V gene TRBV28; D unclear. Germline V gene data show CDR1 as MDHEN and CDR2 as SYDVKM. There are 11 residues in the CDR3. V lost 7 bases and J lost 8, with 11 bases in between. CDR3 sequence reads: CASTRNEGYTF. In nucleotides, the CDR3 is TGTGCCAGCACCCGTAATGAGGGCTACACCTTC.

The chain has TRBV19 and TRBJ2-3; the D is unclear. V lost 5 bases to trimming and J lost 0 bases, with 6 bases between them. This CDR3 spans 13 amino acids. Germline V gene lookup returns CDR1 LNHDA and CDR2 SQIVND (reference sequence). The CDR3 protein is CASSVTSTDTQYF. The DNA of the CDR3 is TGTGCCAGTAGTGTGACTAGCACAGATACGCAGTATTTT.

V is TRBV7-9 and J is TRBJ1-2, with D unclear. CDR1 SEHNR and CDR2 FQNEAQ come from the germline V gene (reference sequence). The CDR3 loop spans 16 amino acids. The V gene lost 3 bases and the J gene lost 7 bases, with 21 bases spanning the gap. The CDR3 sequence: CASSLRVSEGVGGYTF. The CDR3, as DNA: TGTGCCAGCAGCTTGCGGGTATCGGAGGGTGTGGGTGGCTACACCTTC.

The CDR3 loop reads CASSWTENTEAFF. Here the CDR3 DNA reads TGTGCCAGCAGTTGGACAGAGAACACTGAAGCTTTCTTT. This rearrangement joins TRBV12-3 or TRBV12-4 to TRBJ1-1; TRBD1 is a possible D gene (6 bases). There are 13 residues in the CDR3. Trimming pared 4 bases from V and 1 base from J, leaving 7 bases between.